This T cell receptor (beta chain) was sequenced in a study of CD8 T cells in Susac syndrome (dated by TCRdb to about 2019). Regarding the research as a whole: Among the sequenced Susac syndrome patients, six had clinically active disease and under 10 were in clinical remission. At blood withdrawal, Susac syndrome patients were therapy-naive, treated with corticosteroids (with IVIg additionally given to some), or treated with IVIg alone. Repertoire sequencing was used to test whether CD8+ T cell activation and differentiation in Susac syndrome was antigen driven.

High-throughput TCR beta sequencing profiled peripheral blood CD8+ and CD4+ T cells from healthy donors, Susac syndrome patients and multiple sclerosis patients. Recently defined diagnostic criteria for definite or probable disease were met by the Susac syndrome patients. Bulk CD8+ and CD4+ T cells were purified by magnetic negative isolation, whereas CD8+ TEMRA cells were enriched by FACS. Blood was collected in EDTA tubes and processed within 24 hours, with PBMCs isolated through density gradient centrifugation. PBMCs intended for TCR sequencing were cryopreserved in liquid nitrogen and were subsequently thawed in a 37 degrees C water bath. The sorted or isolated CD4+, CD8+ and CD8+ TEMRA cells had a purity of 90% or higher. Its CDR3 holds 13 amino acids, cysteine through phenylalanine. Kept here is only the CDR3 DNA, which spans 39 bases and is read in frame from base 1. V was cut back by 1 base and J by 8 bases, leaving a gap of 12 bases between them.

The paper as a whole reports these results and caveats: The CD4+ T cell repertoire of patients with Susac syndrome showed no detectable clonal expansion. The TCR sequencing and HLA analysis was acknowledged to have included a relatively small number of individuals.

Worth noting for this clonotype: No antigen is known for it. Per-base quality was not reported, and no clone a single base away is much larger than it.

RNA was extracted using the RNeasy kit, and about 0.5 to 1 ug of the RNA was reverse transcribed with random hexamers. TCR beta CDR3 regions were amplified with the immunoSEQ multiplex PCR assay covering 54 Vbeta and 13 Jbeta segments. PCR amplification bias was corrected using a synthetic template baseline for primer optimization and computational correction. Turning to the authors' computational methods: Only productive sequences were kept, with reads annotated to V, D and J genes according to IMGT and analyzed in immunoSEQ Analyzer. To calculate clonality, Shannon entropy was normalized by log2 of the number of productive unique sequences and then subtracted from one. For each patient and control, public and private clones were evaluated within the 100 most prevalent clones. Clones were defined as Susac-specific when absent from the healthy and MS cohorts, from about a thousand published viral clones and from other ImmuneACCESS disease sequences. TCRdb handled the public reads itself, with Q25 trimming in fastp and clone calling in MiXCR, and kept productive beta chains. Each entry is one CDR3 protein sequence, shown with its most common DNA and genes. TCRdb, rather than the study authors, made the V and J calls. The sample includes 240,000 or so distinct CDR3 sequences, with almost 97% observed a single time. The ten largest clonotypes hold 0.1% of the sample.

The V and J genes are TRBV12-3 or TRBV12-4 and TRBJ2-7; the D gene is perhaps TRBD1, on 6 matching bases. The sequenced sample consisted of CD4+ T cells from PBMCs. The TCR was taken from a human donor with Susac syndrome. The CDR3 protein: CASSLVDRRQQYF. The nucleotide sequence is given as TGTGCCAGCAGTTTAGTAGACAGGAGACAGCAGTACTTC.